Below are 15 T cell receptor beta chains sequenced from a single sample in a study of technical replicates of blood from a handful of donors. Here immunoSEQ multiplex PCR was the method, and the copy in TCRdb shows in-frame clones only, minus some. The repertoire has tens of thousands of clones, 95% to 98% of them found once; the top ten carry under 0.35%. Sequencing was performed on T cells isolated from PBMCs. These receptors came from a human donor in good health.

The chain uses TRBV20-1 and TRBJ1-1; D may be TRBD1 (5 bases). The CDR3 consists of 10 residues. V was clipped by 6 bases and J by 10 bases, with 12 bases between them. Germline CDR1 DFQATT, CDR2 SNEGSKA (reference sequence). The CDR3 loop reads CSATGGAAFF. CDR3 in DNA: TGCAGTGCAACGGGAGGGGCAGCTTTCTTT.

V gene TRBV4-3 combines with J gene TRBJ2-7, with TRBD2 matching 8 bases. The junction had 10 bases not matched to a gene; V was cut back by 4 bases and J by 2 bases. CDR3 length: 16 amino acids. CDR1 LGHNA and CDR2 YSLEER come from the germline V gene. The CDR3 is CASSPEVLSGTYEQYF. The CDR3 bases are TGCGCCAGCAGCCCTGAAGTTCTTAGCGGGACCTACGAGCAGTACTTC.

The V and J genes are TRBV5-1 and TRBJ2-1; 10 nucleotides line up with TRBD2. The CDR3 spans 15 residues. Losses at the gene ends were 3 bases for V and 5 bases for J; bases not matched to a gene: 5. Germline V lookup: CDR1 SGHRS, CDR2 YFSETQ. The DNA for the CDR3 is TGCGCCAGCAGCTCCTCTAGCGGGAGCAACAATGAGCAGTTCTTC. The encoded protein is CASSSSSGSNNEQFF.

The rearrangement links TRBV5-5 to TRBJ2-7; no clear D. Trimming took 1 base from V and 4 from J, leaving 6 bases between them. The germline CDR1 and CDR2 sequences are SGHKS and YYEKEE (reference sequence). The CDR3 length is 12 residues. The CDR3 protein is CASSLPSYEQYF. As DNA, the CDR3 is TGTGCCAGCAGCTTGCCCTCTTACGAGCAGTACTTC.

V is TRBV19 and J is TRBJ1-2, with D hard to call. The CDR3 spans 13 residues. Trimming removed 0 bases from V and 9 bases from J, with 11 bases in between. The germline V gene encodes CDR1 LNHDA and CDR2 SQIVND (reference sequence). CDR3 nucleotide sequence: TGTGCCAGTAGTATAGATTGGAGATGGAGCTACACCTTC. This gives the protein CASSIDWRWSYTF.

CDR3 loop: CAGGRTDRNQPQHF. As DNA, the CDR3 is TGTGCCGGAGGAAGGACAGACCGCAATCAGCCCCAGCATTTT. The chain couples TRBV19 to TRBJ1-5, with D perhaps TRBD1 (6 bases). V was shortened by 11 bases and J by 2 bases, with 16 bases between the two germline ends. Germline-derived CDR1 and CDR2 are LNHDA and SQIVND (reference sequence). The CDR3 loop spans 14 amino acids. Based on the CDR3 plus reference TRBV19 and TRBJ1-5, the full variable domain is DGGITQSPKYLFRKEGQNVTLSCEQNLNHDAMYWYRQDPGQGLRLIYYSQIVNDFQKGDIAEGYSVSREKKESFPLTVTSAQKNPTAFYLCAGGRTDRNQPQHFGDGTRLSIL.

In this sample, this clone turned up once. The V and J genes are TRBV11-2 and TRBJ1-5, with a possible D match to TRBD1 (5 bases). Per germline, CDR1 SGHAT and CDR2 FQNNGV. CDR3 length equals 14 residues. The germline V and J ends were trimmed by 4 bases and 1 base, with 8 bases remaining between them. CDR3 loop: CASSWQGSNQPQHF. In DNA form, the CDR3 reads TGTGCCAGCAGCTGGCAGGGAAGCAATCAGCCCCAGCATTTT.

This clone was observed a single time. V usage is TRBV6-1 and J usage is TRBJ2-7; D is perhaps TRBD1 (5 bases). Germline V gene sequence: CDR1 MNHNS, CDR2 SASEGT. This CDR3 spans 17 amino acids. Trimming took 0 bases from V and 2 from J, leaving 17 bases between them. This chain's CDR3 is CASSEALQGVITYEQYF. Written as DNA, the CDR3 is TGTGCCAGCAGTGAAGCGCTTCAGGGTGTAATAACCTACGAGCAGTACTTC.

The chain employs TRBV2 and TRBJ2-3, with D possibly matching TRBD1 (6 bases). From germline, CDR1 is SNHLY and CDR2 FYNNEI. Trimming cost V 8 bases and J 5 bases, with 23 bases left between them. The CDR3 sequence is 16 residues long. CDR3: CASPTSTIQGIDTQYF. In DNA form, the CDR3 reads TGTGCCAGCCCCACTTCTACCATTCAGGGGATAGATACGCAGTATTTT.

This clone came up once. The genes are TRBV28 and TRBJ2-7; 7 nucleotides line up with TRBD2. The germline V gene encodes CDR1 MDHEN and CDR2 SYDVKM. J gave up 2 bases and V 2 bases, and 6 bases lay outside the gene matches. This CDR3 has 15 amino acids. The CDR3 bases are TGTGCCAGCAGTTTACAGCGGGGAAGTACCTACGAGCAGTACTTC. Translation gives CASSLQRGSTYEQYF.

This rearrangement joins TRBV4-2 to TRBJ1-5; TRBD1 might be the D (6 bases). The CDR3 length is 16 residues. V lost 1 base to trimming and J lost 8 bases, with 18 bases between them. The germline V gene has CDR1 LGHNA and CDR2 YNFKEQ. In DNA form, the CDR3 reads TGTGCCAGCAGCCAAGTTGGATTACAGGGAAAGGAGCCCCAGCATTTT. Its protein is CASSQVGLQGKEPQHF.

The rearrangement uses TRBV28 and TRBJ2-7, with a weak D call TRBD2 (6 bases). CDR1 is MDHEN and CDR2 is SYDVKM in the germline V gene. V was pared by 3 bases and J by 6 bases, with 15 bases between. The CDR3 sequence is 14 residues long. CDR3 in amino acids: CASSFILAPPEQYF. For the CDR3, the DNA is TGTGCCAGCAGTTTCATCCTAGCGCCCCCCGAGCAGTACTTC.

The chain couples TRBV7-9 to TRBJ1-4; the match to TRBD1 covers 10 bases. After removal of 5 bases from V and 7 bases from J, the junction contained 10 bases not matched to a gene. Germline V gene data show CDR1 as SEHNR and CDR2 as FQNEAQ (reference sequence). This CDR3 is 16 amino acids long. The CDR3 region is CASSPGLGQGGEKLFF. The DNA of the CDR3 is TGTGCCAGCAGCCCCGGATTAGGACAGGGGGGTGAAAAACTGTTTTTT.

A single count supports this clone. The gene calls are TRBV19 and TRBJ2-7; D might be TRBD1 (5 bases). CDR1 LNHDA and CDR2 SQIVND come from the germline V gene (reference sequence). The V end was cut by 8 bases, the J end by 4 bases, with 18 bases between. The CDR3 consists of 14 residues. CDR3 in DNA: TGTGCCAGTGGCCTCTCTGGGGCAGGATACGAGCAGTACTTC. Its protein product is CASGLSGAGYEQYF.

The rearrangement joins TRBV14 to TRBJ2-5, with 7 nucleotides matching TRBD1. In germline, CDR1 is SGHDN, CDR2 FVKESK. The trim removed 6 bases at V and 5 bases at J, leaving 9 bases unmatched. There are 14 residues in the CDR3. Here the CDR3 reads CASSPRTGLETQYF. The CDR3 nucleotides are TGTGCCAGCAGTCCTAGGACAGGCCTGGAGACCCAGTACTTC.